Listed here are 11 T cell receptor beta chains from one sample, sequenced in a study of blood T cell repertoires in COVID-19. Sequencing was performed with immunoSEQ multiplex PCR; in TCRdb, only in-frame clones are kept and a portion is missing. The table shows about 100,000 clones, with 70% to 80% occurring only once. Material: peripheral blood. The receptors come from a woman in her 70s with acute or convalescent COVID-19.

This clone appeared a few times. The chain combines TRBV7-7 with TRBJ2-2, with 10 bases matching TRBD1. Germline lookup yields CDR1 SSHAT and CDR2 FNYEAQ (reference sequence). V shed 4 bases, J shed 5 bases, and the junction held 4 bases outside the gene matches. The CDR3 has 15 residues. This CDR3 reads CASSSGTGETGELFF. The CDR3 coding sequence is TGTGCCAGCAGCTCGGGGACAGGGGAGACCGGGGAGCTGTTTTTT.

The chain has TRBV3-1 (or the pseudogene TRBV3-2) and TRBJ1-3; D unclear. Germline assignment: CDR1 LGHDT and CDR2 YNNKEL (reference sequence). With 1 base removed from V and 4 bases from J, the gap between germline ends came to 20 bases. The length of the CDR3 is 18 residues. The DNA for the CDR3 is TGTGCCAGCAGCCAAGTCCTGAGCCTCAACACCAGGGGAAACACCATATATTTT. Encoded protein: CASSQVLSLNTRGNTIYF.

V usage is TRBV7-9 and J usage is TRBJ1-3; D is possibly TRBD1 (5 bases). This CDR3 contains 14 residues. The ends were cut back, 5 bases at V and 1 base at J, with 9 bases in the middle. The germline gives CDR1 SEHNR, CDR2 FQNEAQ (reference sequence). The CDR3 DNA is TGTGCCAGCAGCCAGGCAGGGTCTGGAAACACCATATATTTT. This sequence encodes CASSQAGSGNTIYF.

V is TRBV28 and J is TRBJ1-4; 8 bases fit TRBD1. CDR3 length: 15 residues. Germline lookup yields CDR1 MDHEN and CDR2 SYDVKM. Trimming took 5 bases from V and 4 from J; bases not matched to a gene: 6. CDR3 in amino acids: CASSPGTGHNEKLFF. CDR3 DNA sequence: TGTGCCAGCAGTCCGGGGACAGGCCATAATGAAAAACTGTTTTTT.

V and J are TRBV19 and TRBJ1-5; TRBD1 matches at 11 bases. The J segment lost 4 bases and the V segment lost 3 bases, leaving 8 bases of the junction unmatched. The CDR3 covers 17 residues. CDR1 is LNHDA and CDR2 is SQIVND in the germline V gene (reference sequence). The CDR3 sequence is CASSILGQGVGNQPQHF. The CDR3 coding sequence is TGTGCCAGTAGTATCCTGGGACAGGGGGTAGGAAATCAGCCCCAGCATTTT.

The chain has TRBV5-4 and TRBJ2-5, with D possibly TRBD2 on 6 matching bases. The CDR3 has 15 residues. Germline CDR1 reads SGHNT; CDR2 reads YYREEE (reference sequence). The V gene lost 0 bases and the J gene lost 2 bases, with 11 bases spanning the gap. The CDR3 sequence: CASSLEIAAQETQYF. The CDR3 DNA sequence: TGTGCCAGCAGCTTGGAGATAGCGGCACAAGAGACCCAGTACTTC.

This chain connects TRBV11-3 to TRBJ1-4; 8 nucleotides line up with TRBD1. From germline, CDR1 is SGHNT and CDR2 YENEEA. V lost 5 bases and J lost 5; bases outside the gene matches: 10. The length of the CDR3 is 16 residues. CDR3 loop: CASSPWTGLKNEKLFF. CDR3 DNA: TGTGCCAGCAGCCCCTGGACAGGGCTTAAGAATGAAAAACTGTTTTTT.

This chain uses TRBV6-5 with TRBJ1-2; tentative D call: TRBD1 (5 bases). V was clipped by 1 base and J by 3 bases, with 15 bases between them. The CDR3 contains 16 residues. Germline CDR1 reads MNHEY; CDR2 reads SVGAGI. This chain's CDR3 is CASSYLPAWGDYGYTF. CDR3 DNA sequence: TGTGCCAGCAGTTACTTGCCAGCCTGGGGGGACTATGGCTACACCTTC.

The CDR3 here is CASTPGQGGGYTF. The CDR3 coding sequence is TGTGCCAGCACCCCGGGACAGGGCGGCGGCTACACCTTC. This rearrangement joins TRBV28 to TRBJ1-2; 9 bases map to TRBD1. The CDR3 runs 13 residues. J was trimmed by 8 bases and V by 7 bases; bases with no gene match: 8. CDR1 and CDR2 from the germline V gene are MDHEN and SYDVKM.

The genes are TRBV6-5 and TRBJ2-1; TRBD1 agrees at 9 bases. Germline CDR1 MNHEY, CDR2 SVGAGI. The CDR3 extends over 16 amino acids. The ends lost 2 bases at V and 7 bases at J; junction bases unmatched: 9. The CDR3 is CASSYPGTGPSNEQFF. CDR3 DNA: TGTGCCAGCAGTTACCCAGGGACAGGGCCGTCGAATGAGCAGTTCTTC.

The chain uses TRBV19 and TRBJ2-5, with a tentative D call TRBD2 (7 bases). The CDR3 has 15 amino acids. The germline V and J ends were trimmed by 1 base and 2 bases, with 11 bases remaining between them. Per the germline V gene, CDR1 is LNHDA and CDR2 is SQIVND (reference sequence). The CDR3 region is CASSIVAGAQETQYF. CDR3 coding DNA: TGTGCCAGTAGTATAGTTGCGGGGGCACAAGAGACCCAGTACTTC.